These T cell receptor beta chains were read from a single sample in a study of T cells in Graves' hyperthyroidism and ophthalmopathy. TCRdb re-called the multiplex PCR reads with MiXCR, one entry per CDR3 protein. The sample has hundreds of thousands of distinct CDR3 sequences, roughly 25% seen once. The sequenced sample consisted of blood. The receptor set was obtained from a man aged 45 to 65 with Graves' hyperthyroidism. Each CDR3 is given with its conserved first and last residue. The D gene is left open where the match is weak. Clone size is stated in some rows and not others, as once, few, many or a class when expanded.

j_call d_call v_call clone_size cdr3_aa cdr3_nt
TRBJ2-3 - TRBV29-1 - CSVGSSTDTQYF TGCAGCGTTGGCAGTAGCACAGATACGCAGTATTTT
TRBJ2-3 TRBD2 TRBV29-1 - CSVPGLAVTPDTQYF TGCAGCGTTCCAGGACTAGCGGTCACCCCAGATACGCAGTATTTT
TRBJ2-5 - TRBV28 many CASSGLGEDETQYF TGTGCCAGCAGCGGACTTGGGGAGGACGAGACCCAGTACTTC
TRBJ2-2 - TRBV28 many CASSRTVGTGELFF TGTGCCAGCAGCCGGACAGTCGGCACCGGGGAGCTGTTTTTT
TRBJ2-5 - TRBV24-1 - CATSDFSGGRETQYF TGTGCCACCAGTGATTTTTCGGGGGGCCGGGAGACCCAGTACTTC
TRBJ2-2 - TRBV11-1 once CASSPWGPANIGTDYQTGELFF TGTGCCAGCAGCCCTTGGGGTCCCGCCAATATCGGGACCGACTACCAAACCGGGGAGCTGTTTTTT
TRBJ2-2 - TRBV25-1 - CASGNRNTGELFF TGTGCCAGCGGCAACCGAAACACCGGGGAGCTGTTTTTT
TRBJ2-3 TRBD2 TRBV5-1 - CASSSASGTSTDTQYF TGCGCCAGCAGCTCGGCTAGCGGGACTAGCACAGATACGCAGTATTTT
TRBJ1-1 TRBD1 TRBV9 - CASSVGTGQGMTEAFF TGTGCCAGCAGCGTGGGAACGGGACAGGGGATGACTGAAGCTTTCTTT
TRBJ1-3 - TRBV12-3/TRBV12-4 - CASSFGGAATGNTIYF TGTGCCAGCAGTTTTGGGGGGGCCGCTACTGGAAACACCATATATTTT
TRBJ2-7 - TRBV6-1 - CASGQMGEQYF TGTGCCAGCGGACAGATGGGGGAGCAGTACTTC
TRBJ2-7 - TRBV11-3 - CASSLGGTLSYEQYF TGTGCCAGCAGCTTAGGGGGCACCCTCTCCTACGAGCAGTACTTC
TRBJ1-1 TRBD1 TRBV6-1 many CASSKWTGDTEAFF TGTGCCAGCAGTAAATGGACAGGGGACACTGAAGCTTTCTTT
TRBJ2-2 - TRBV9 - CASSVAGVHSGELFF TGTGCCAGCAGCGTAGCGGGAGTTCATTCCGGGGAGCTGTTTTTT
TRBJ2-7 - TRBV20-1 few CSARDRISYEQYF TGCAGTGCTAGAGATCGAATCTCCTACGAGCAGTACTTC
TRBJ2-1 - TRBV27 many CASSELSGAYNEQFF TGTGCCAGCAGCGAGTTATCGGGGGCATACAATGAGCAGTTCTTC